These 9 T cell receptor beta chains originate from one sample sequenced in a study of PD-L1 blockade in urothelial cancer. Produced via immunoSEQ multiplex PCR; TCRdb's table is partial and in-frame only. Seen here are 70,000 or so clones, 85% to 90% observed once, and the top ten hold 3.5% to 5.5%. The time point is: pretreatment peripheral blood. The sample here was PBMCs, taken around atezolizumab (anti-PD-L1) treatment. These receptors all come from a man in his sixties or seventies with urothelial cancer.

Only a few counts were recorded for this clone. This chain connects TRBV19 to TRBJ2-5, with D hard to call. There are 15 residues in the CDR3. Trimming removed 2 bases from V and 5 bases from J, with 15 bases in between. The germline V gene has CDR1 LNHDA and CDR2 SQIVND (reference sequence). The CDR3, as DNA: TGTGCCAGTAGTATAAGGTCCGGCCCCGGGGAGACCCAGTACTTC. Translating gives CASSIRSGPGETQYF.

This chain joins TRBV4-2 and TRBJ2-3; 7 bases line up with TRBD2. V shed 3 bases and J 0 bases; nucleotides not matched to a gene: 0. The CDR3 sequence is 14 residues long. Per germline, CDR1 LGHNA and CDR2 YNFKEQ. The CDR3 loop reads CASSQGGSTDTQYF. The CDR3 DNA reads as TGTGCCAGCAGCCAGGGAGGGAGCACAGATACGCAGTATTTT.

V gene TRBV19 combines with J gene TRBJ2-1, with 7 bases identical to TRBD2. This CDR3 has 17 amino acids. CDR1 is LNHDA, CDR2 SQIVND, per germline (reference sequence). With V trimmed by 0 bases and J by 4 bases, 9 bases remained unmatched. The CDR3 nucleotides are TGTGCCAGTAGTATAGATGACCGGGGGAGGGTGTACAATGAGCAGTTCTTC. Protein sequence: CASSIDDRGRVYNEQFF.

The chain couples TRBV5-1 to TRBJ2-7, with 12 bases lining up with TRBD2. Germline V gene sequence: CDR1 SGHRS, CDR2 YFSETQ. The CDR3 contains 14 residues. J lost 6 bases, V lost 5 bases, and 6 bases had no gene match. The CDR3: CASRRLAGDAEQYF. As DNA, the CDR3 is TGCGCCAGCAGAAGACTAGCGGGAGATGCCGAGCAGTACTTC. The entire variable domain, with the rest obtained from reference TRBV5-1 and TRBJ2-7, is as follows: KAGVTQTPRYLIKTRGQQVTLSCSPISGHRSVSWYQQTPGQGLQFLFEYFSETQRNKGNFPGRFSGRQFSNSRSEMNVSTLELGDSALYLCASRRLAGDAEQYFGPGTRLTVT.

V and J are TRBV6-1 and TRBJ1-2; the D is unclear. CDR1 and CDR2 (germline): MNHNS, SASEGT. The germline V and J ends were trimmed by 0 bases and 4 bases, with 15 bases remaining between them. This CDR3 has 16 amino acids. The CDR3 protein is CASSEAGGHAFYGYTF. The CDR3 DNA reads TGTGCCAGCAGTGAAGCAGGAGGGCACGCCTTCTATGGCTACACCTTC.

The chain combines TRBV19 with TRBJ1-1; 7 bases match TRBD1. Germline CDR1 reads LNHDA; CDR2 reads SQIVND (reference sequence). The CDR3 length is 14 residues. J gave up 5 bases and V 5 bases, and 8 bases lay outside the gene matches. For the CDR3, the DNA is TGTGCCAGTAGTGTCACAGGGGTCGGGACTGAAGCTTTCTTT. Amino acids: CASSVTGVGTEAFF.

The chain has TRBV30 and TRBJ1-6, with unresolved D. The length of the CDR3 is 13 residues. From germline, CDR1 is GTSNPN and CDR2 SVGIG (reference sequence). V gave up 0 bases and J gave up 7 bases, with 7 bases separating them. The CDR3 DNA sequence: TGTGCCTGGAGTGTTCCGGGGAATTCACCCCTCCACTTT. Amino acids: CAWSVPGNSPLHF. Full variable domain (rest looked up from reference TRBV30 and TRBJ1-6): SQTIHQWPATLVQPVGSPLSLECTVEGTSNPNLYWYRQAAGRGLQLLFYSVGIGQISSEVPQNLSASRPQDRQFILSSKKLLLSDSGFYLCAWSVPGNSPLHFGNGTRLTVT.

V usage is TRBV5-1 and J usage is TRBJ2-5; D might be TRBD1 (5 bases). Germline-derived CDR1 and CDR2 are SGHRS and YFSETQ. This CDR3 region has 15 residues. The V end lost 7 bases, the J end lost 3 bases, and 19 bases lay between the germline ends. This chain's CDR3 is CASGKGQGREETQYF. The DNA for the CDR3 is TGCGCCAGCGGAAAAGGTCAGGGAAGGGAAGAGACCCAGTACTTC.

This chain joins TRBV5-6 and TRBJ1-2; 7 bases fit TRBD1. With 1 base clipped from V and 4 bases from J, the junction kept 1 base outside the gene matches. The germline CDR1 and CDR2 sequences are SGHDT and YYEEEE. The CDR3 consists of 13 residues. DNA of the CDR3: TGTGCCAGCAGCTTGCCAGGGGGCTATGGCTACACCTTC. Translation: CASSLPGGYGYTF.